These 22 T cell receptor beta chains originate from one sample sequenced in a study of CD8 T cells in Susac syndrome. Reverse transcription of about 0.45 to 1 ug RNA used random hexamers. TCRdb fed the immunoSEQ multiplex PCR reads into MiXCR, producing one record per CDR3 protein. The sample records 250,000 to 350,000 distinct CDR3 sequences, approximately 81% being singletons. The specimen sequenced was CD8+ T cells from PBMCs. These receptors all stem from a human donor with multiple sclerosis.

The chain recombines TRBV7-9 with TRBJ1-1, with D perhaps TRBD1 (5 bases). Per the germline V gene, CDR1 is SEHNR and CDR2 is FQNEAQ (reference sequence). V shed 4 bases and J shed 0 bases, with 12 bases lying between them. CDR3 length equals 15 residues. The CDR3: CASSWRTSVNTEAFF. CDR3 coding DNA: TGTGCCAGCAGCTGGAGGACATCGGTGAACACTGAAGCTTTCTTT.

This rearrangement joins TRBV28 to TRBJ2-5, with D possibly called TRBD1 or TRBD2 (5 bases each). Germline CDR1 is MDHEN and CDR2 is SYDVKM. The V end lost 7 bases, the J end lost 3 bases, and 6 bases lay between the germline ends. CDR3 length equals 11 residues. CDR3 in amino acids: CASMGEETQYF. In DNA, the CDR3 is TGTGCCAGCATGGGGGAAGAGACCCAGTACTTC.

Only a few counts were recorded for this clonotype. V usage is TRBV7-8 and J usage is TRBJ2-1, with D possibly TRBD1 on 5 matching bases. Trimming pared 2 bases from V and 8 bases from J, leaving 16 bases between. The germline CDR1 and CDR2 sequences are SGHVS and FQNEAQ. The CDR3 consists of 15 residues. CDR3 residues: CASSLYPAGRHEQFF. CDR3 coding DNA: TGTGCCAGCAGCTTATACCCCGCAGGGCGCCATGAGCAGTTCTTC.

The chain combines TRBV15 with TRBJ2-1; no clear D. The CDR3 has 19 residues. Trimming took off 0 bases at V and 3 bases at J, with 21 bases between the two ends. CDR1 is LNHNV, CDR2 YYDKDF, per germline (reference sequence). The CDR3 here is CATSRDDRADSTFYNEQFF. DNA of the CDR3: TGTGCCACCAGCAGAGATGACCGAGCCGACTCCACATTCTACAATGAGCAGTTCTTC.

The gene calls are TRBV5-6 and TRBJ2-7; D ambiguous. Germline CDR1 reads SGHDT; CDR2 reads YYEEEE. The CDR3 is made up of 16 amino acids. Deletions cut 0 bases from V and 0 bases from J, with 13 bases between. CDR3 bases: TGTGCCAGCAGCTTGGTGGGGTCCGACCTCTCCTACGAGCAGTACTTC. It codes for CASSLVGSDLSYEQYF.

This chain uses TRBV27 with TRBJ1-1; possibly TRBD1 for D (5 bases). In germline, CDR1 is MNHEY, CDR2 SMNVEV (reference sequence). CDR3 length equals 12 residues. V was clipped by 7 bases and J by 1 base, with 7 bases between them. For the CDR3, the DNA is TGTGCCAGCAAAAGGGGGAACACTGAAGCTTTCTTT. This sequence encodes CASKRGNTEAFF.

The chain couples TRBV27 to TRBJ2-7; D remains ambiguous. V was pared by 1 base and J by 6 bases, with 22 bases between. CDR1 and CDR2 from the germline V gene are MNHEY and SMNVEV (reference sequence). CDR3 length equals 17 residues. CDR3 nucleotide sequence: TGTGCCAGCAGTTTATTGCCCTTTCCGGCTCCTAAGCGCGAGCAGTACTTC. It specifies CASSLLPFPAPKREQYF.

This CDR3 is CASSLLGGLSSYNEQFF. The CDR3 coding sequence is TGTGCCAGCAGTTTATTGGGAGGGCTGAGCTCCTACAATGAGCAGTTCTTC. The V and J genes are TRBV12-3 or TRBV12-4 and TRBJ2-1, with 7 nucleotides matching TRBD2. This CDR3 has 17 residues. Losses at the gene ends were 2 bases for V and 0 bases for J; bases not matched to a gene: 7.

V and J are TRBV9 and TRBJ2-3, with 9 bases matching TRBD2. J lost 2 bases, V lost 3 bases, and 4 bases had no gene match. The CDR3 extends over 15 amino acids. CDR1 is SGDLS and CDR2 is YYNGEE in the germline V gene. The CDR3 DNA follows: TGTGCCAGCAGCGGCGGGACTAGCAACACAGATACGCAGTATTTT. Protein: CASSGGTSNTDTQYF.

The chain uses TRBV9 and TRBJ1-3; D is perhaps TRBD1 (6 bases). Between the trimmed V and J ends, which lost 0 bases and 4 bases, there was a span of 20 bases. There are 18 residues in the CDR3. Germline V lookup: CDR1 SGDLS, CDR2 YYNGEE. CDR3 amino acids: CASSVDWRRGAGGNTIYF. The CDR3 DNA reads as TGTGCCAGCAGCGTAGACTGGAGGCGGGGGGCAGGAGGAAACACCATATATTTT.

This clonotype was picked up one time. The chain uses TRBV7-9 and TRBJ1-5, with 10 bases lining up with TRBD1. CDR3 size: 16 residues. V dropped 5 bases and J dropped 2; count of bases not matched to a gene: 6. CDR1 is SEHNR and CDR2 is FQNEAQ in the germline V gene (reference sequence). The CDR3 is CASSPTGGRGNQPQHF. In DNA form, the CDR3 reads TGTGCCAGCAGCCCGACAGGGGGCAGGGGCAATCAGCCCCAGCATTTT.

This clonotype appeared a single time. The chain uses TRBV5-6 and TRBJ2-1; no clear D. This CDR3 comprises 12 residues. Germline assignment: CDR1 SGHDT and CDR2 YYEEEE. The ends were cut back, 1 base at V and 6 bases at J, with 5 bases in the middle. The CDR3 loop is CASSLRLNEQFF. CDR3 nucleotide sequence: TGTGCCAGCAGCTTGAGGCTCAATGAGCAGTTCTTC.

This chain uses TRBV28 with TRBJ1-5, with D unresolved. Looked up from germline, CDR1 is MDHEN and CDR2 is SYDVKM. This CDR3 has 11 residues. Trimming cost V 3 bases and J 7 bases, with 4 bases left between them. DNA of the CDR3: TGTGCCAGCAGTTTTGTACAGCCCCAGCATTTT. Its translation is CASSFVQPQHF.

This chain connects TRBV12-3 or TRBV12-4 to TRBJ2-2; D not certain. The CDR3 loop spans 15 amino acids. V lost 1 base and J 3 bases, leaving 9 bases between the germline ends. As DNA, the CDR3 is TGTGCCAGCAGTTTAGTTCCGGTGGACACCGGGGAGCTGTTTTTT. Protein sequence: CASSLVPVDTGELFF.

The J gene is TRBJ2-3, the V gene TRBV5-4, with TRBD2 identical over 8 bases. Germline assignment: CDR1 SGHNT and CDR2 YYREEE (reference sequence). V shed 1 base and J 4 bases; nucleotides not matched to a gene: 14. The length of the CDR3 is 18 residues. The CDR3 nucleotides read TGTGCCAGCAGCTTGAATCCACCTGGCGGGAGGCCCCCAGATACGCAGTATTTT. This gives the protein CASSLNPPGGRPPDTQYF.

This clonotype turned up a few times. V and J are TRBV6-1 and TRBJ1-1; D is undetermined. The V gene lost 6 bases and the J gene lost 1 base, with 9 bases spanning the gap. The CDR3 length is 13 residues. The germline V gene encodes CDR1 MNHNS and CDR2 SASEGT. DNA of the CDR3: TGTGCCAGCAGATTAAATAGGAACACTGAAGCTTTCTTT. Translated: CASRLNRNTEAFF.

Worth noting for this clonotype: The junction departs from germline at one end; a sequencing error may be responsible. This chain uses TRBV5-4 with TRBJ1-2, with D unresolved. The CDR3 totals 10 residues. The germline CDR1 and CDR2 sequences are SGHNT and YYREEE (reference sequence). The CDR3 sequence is CASSLEPRDF. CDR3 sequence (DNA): TGTGCCAGCAGCTTGGAGCCGAGGGACTTC.

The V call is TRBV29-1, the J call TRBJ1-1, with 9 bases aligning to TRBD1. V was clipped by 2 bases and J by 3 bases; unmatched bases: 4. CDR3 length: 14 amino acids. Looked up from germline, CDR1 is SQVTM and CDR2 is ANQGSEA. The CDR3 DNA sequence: TGCAGCGTTGAACCGGGACAGGGCGACACTGAAGCTTTCTTT. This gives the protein CSVEPGQGDTEAFF.

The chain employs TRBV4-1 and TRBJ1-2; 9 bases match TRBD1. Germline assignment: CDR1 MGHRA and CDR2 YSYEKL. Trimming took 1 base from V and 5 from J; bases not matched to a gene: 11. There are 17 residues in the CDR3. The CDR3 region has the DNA TGCGCCAGCAGCCAAGCCGGCCCGGGACAGGGAACGTATGGCTACACCTTC. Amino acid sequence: CASSQAGPGQGTYGYTF.

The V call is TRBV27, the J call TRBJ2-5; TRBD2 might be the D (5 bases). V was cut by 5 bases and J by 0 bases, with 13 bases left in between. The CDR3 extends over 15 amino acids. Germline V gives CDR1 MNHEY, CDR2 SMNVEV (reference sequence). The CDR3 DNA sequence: TGTGCCAGCAGTCCCTTGGCGGAGGACCAAGAGACCCAGTACTTC. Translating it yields CASSPLAEDQETQYF.

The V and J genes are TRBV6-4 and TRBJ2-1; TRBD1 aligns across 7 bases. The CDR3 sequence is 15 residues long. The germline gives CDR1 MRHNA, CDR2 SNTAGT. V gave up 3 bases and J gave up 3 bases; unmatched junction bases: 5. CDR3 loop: CASSEDRALYNEQFF. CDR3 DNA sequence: TGTGCCAGCAGTGAAGACAGGGCGCTCTACAATGAGCAGTTCTTC.

In DNA form, the CDR3 reads TGCAGTGCTCCCGGACAGGTCTACACCTTC. Its protein is CSAPGQVYTF. This rearrangement joins TRBV20-1 to TRBJ1-2, with 7 bases lining up with TRBD1. The V segment lost 5 bases and the J segment 10 bases; nucleotides outside the gene matches: 4. The germline V gene has CDR1 DFQATT and CDR2 SNEGSKA (reference sequence). This CDR3 spans 10 amino acids.